The 2 T cell receptor beta chains in this list originate from one sample, sequenced in a study of cytomegalovirus exposure and HLA in healthy donors. PCR used 60 Vbeta primers and 13 Jbeta primers. Repertoires were generated with immunoSEQ multiplex PCR, while TCRdb's copy carries only in-frame clones and drops some. This table has some 130,000 clones, around three quarters appearing once. The sample comprised PBMCs. The receptors derive from a male donor in good health and CMV-seropositive.

The chain couples TRBV6-4 to TRBJ1-5; D uncertain. The CDR3 spans 12 residues. Germline CDR1 and CDR2: MRHNA and SNTAGT. V was cut by 8 bases and J by 7 bases, with 12 bases left in between. Written as DNA, the CDR3 is TGTGCCAGCCGAGGGTTCGGCCAGCCCCAGCATTTT. Translated, it gives CASRGFGQPQHF.

V and J are TRBV7-9 and TRBJ2-1; 8 nucleotides align to TRBD2. The CDR3 runs to 15 residues. Losses at the gene ends were 1 base for V and 7 bases for J; bases not matched to a gene: 6. Germline V CDR1 and CDR2: SEHNR, FQNEAQ (reference sequence). As DNA, the CDR3 is TGTGCCAGCAGCTTAGACGGGAGGGCCGGGAATGAGCAGTTCTTC. Amino acid sequence: CASSLDGRAGNEQFF.